This T cell receptor beta chain was captured by sequencing in a study of cytomegalovirus exposure and HLA in healthy donors. General study findings and limits: Across donors, sequencing depth was assumed by presence/absence analyses to be roughly uniform. Three chains linked to CMV were shown in vitro to be specific for CMV antigens. Sequencing likely caused a cluster of highly shared sequence variants. Reportedly, a later analysis found an Asian-associated ancestry cluster had fewer N-insertions than the approximately 600-donor mean.

Of note for this clone: As yet, its antigen is unknown.

The PCR used 60 Vbeta and 13 Jbeta primers. Clones were read by immunoSEQ multiplex PCR, and TCRdb kept only the in-frame ones, dropping some. The sample contains roughly 120,000 clones, roughly 70% of which appear only once. Germline CDR1 SGHRS, CDR2 YFSETQ. This CDR3 has 15 residues. After removal of 1 base from V and 6 bases from J, the junction contained 4 bases not matched to a gene. The clonotype originates from a woman in her 40s in good health and CMV-seronegative. The V call is TRBV5-1, the J call TRBJ2-1; 10 bases are a match to TRBD2. Specimen: PBMCs. The CDR3 coding sequence is TGCGCCAGCAGCTTGCAAGCGGGGGGGCTCAATGAGCAGTTCTTC. It translates to CASSLQAGGLNEQFF.